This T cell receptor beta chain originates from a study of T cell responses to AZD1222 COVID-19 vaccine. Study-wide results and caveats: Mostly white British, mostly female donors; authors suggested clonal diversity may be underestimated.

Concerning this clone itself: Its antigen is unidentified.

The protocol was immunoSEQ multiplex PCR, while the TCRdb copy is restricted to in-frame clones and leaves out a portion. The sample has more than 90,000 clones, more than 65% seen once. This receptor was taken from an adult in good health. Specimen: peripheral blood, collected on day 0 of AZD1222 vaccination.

CDR3 region: CASSLRRVGAGELFF. The CDR3, as DNA: TGTGCCAGCAGTTTAAGGAGGGTTGGGGCCGGGGAGCTGTTTTTT. The J gene is TRBJ2-2, the V gene TRBV28; the D gene is possibly TRBD2 (6 bases). This CDR3 has 15 residues. Germline values: CDR1 MDHEN, CDR2 SYDVKM. Trimming stripped 2 bases from V and 6 bases from J, with 13 bases between.